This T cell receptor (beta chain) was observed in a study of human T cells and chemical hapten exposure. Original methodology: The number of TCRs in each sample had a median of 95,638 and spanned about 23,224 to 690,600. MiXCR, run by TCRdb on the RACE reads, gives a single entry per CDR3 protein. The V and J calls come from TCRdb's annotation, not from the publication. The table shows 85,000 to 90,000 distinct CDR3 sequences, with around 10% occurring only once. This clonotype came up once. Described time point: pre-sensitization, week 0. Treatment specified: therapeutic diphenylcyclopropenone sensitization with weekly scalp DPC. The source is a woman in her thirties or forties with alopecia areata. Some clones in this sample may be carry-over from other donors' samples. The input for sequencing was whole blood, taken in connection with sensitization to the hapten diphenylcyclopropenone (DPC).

CDR3 sequence: CASTTTSYNSPLHF. The CDR3 DNA follows: TGTGCCAGCACTACGACCTCCTATAATTCACCCCTCCACTTT. This chain links TRBV25-1 with TRBJ1-6; D is ambiguous. This CDR3 is 14 amino acids long. Deletions cut 7 bases from V and 0 bases from J, with 7 bases between. Germline CDR1 reads MGHDK; CDR2 reads SYGVNS.